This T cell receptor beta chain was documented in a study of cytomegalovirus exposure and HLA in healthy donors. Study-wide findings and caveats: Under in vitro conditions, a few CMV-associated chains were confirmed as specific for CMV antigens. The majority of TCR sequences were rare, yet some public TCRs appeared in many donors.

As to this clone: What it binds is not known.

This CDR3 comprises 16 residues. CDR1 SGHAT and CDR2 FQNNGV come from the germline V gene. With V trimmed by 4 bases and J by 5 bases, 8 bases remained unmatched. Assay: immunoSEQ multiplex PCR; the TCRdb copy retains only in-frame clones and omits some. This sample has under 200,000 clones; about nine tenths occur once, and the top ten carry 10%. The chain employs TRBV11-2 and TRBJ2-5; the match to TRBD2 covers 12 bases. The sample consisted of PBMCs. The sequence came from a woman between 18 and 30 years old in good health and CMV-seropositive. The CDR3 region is CASSSFLAGGGETQYF. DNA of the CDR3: TGTGCCAGCAGCTCCTTCCTAGCGGGAGGGGGGGAGACCCAGTACTTC.